The entry below gives a single T cell receptor beta chain sequence along with its context. Its antigen target is currently unknown. Base-call qualities are not available, and no considerably larger clone is one nucleotide away. The record originates from a study of radiotherapy plus CTLA-4 blockade in lung cancer (dated by TCRdb to about 2018). Turning to the overall study: Objective responses were observed in 18% of enrolled patients, and disease control was achieved in approximately 29%. Overall study results and their limits: After treatment with radiotherapy and ipilimumab, TCR clones that originated in tumors expanded in peripheral blood. Increased serum interferon-beta after radiation, together with early dynamic changes in blood T cell clones, were reported to be the strongest predictors of response.

The study evaluated CTLA-4 blockade (ipilimumab) given together with focal radiation therapy in patients who had chemo-refractory metastatic non-small-cell lung cancer. The library was produced with the immunoSEQ multiplex PCR assay. TCRdb took over this immuneACCESS table, retaining in-frame rearrangements with V and J assigned. Such tables are incomplete; in checked studies, under half of the missing clones stem from an unresolved V gene, and the remainder is unexplained. This sample lists 80,000 or so clones; more than 60% were detected once. In total, the top ten clones hold 4% of the sample. The CDR3 measures 15 amino acids from cysteine to phenylalanine. Only the CDR3 DNA stays, 45 bases, in frame from base 1. CDR1 and CDR2 are drawn from the germline V gene: SGHTA, FQGTGA. V loses 3 bases at its end and J loses 6 bases; junction bases beyond the gene matches: 7.

The material sequenced was peripheral blood, taken from a patient treated with radiotherapy plus ipilimumab. The clonotype comes from a human donor with non-small cell lung cancer who had a partial response to radiotherapy plus ipilimumab. Some clones in this sample may be carry-over from other donors' samples. Recombination linked TRBV7-3 to TRBJ2-2, and 7 junction bases match TRBD1. The CDR3: CASSFMTGRAGELFF. In nucleotides, the sequence is TGTGCCAGCAGCTTCATGACAGGGAGAGCCGGGGAGCTGTTTTTT.